These 7 T cell receptor beta chains share one sample of origin, sequenced in a study of blood T cell repertoires in COVID-19. The repertoire was sequenced with immunoSEQ multiplex PCR; TCRdb's copy has only in-frame clones and lacks some. The repertoire holds around 24,000 clones, with about 83% as singletons. Sample: peripheral blood. The receptors were gathered from a human donor with active COVID-19. The donor label of this sample is uncertain.

The gene calls are TRBV4-1 and TRBJ1-5; TRBD1 aligns across 10 bases. The J segment lost 3 bases and the V segment lost 3 bases, leaving 8 bases of the junction unmatched. Germline V gene data show CDR1 as MGHRA and CDR2 as YSYEKL. The CDR3 totals 17 residues. CDR3 sequence: CASSQEDRGGINQPQHF. In DNA form, the CDR3 reads TGCGCCAGCAGCCAGGAGGACAGGGGGGGAATCAATCAGCCCCAGCATTTT.

The rearrangement joins TRBV28 to TRBJ2-7; D gene uncertain. The CDR3 is 15 amino acids. Germline CDR1 MDHEN, CDR2 SYDVKM. The ends were cut back, 3 bases at V and 5 bases at J, with 17 bases in the middle. CDR3 sequence (DNA): TGTGCCAGCAGTTTGAATTCGGGTCCCCTGGACGAGCAGTACTTC. Protein sequence: CASSLNSGPLDEQYF.

This clone appeared a single time. This chain uses TRBV10-3 with TRBJ2-2; a possible D gene is TRBD1 (5 bases). Germline V gene sequence: CDR1 ENHRY, CDR2 SYGVKD. CDR3 length: 15 residues. V gave up 6 bases and J gave up 0 bases, with 11 bases separating them. The CDR3 protein is CAIRTGDANTGELFF. In nucleotides, the CDR3 is TGTGCCATCAGAACAGGAGACGCGAACACCGGGGAGCTGTTTTTT.

This chain links TRBV29-1 with TRBJ2-1; D remains unclear. From germline, CDR1 is SQVTM and CDR2 ANQGSEA. This CDR3 comprises 12 residues. Trimming took 4 bases from V and 0 from J, leaving 4 bases between them. The CDR3 loop reads CSVGLSYNEQFF. The CDR3 DNA reads as TGCAGCGTTGGACTCTCCTACAATGAGCAGTTCTTC.

The J gene is TRBJ1-4, the V gene TRBV28; D is uncertain. Trimming took 4 bases from V and 4 from J, leaving 10 bases between them. CDR1 and CDR2 from the germline V gene are MDHEN and SYDVKM. CDR3 length equals 14 residues. DNA for the CDR3: TGTGCCAGCAGTTCCACGGGTCGTAATGAAAAACTGTTTTTT. This translates into CASSSTGRNEKLFF. Drawing the rest from reference TRBV28 and TRBJ1-4, the complete variable domain is DVKVTQSSRYLVKRTGEKVFLECVQDMDHENMFWYRQDPGLGLRLIYFSYDVKMKEKGDIPEGYSVSREKKERFSLILESASTNQTSMYLCASSSTGRNEKLFFGSGTQLSVL.

Worth noting for this clone: Relative to the germline gene, one junction end is altered; a read error may explain this. The V gene is TRBV14, the J gene TRBJ2-1; D ambiguous. From germline, CDR1 is SGHDN and CDR2 FVKESK. The CDR3 is 13 amino acids. CDR3 DNA: TGTGCCAGCAGCCTCGGCTCCTACAATGAGCGGTTCTTC. Protein: CASSLGSYNERFF.

The V and J genes are TRBV9 and TRBJ2-7; 8 bases map to TRBD2. Germline V lookup: CDR1 SGDLS, CDR2 YYNGEE. V was clipped by 3 bases and J by 3 bases; unmatched bases: 5. This CDR3 is 14 amino acids long. CDR3 sequence reads: CASSATSGNYEQYF. The DNA of the CDR3 is TGTGCCAGCAGCGCCACTAGCGGAAACTACGAGCAGTACTTC.